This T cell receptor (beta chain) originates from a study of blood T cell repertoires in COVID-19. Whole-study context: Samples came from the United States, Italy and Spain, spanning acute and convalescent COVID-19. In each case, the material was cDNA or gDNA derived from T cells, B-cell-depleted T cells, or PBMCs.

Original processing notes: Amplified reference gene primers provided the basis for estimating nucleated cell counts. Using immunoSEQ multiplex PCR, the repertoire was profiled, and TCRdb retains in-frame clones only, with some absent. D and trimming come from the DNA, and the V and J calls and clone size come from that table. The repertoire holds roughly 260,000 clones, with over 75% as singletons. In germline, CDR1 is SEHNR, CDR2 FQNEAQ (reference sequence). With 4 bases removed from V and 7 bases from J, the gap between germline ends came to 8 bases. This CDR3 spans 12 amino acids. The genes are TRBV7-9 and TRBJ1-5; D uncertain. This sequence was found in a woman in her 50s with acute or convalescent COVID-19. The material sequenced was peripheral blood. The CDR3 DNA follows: TGTGCCAGCAGCTGGGCCGGCCAGCCCCAGCATTTT. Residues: CASSWAGQPQHF.